These 12 T cell receptor beta chains originate from one sample sequenced in a study of T cells in Graves' hyperthyroidism and ophthalmopathy (dated by TCRdb to about 2019). Library preparation was by multiplex PCR. TCRdb records Illumina HiSeq 2000 as the sequencer. The TCR beta CDR3 regions were amplified from the RNA transcripts. The TCR CDR3 was subjected to a first round of RT-PCR using the HTBI primer set and the Qiagen OneStep RT-PCR kit. TCRdb ran its own pipeline on the public reads, namely fastp trimming at Q25 and MiXCR clone calling, and kept in-frame beta chains. Identical CDR3 protein sequences are pooled into one entry, listed with their most common genes and DNA. The sample table contains 500,000 to 650,000 distinct CDR3 sequences; only one count was recorded for 40% to 55% of them. Clones ranked in the top ten supply 44% of the sample. The sequencing input was peripheral blood or thyroid tissue (not recorded which). The receptor set was obtained from an adult woman with Graves' disease, either hyperthyroidism or ophthalmopathy (not recorded which).

This clonotype was counted many times. The chain employs TRBV15 and TRBJ1-1, with unresolved D. Trimming took 3 bases from V and 2 from J, leaving 4 bases between them. The CDR3 totals 12 residues. CDR1 and CDR2 (germline): LNHNV, YYDKDF (reference sequence). The CDR3 here is CATSRANTEAFF. The CDR3 DNA sequence: TGTGCCACCAGCAGGGCTAACACTGAAGCTTTCTTT.

This clonotype was observed a few times. The chain carries TRBV7-6 and TRBJ1-5; possible D gene TRBD1, 5 bases. The CDR3 runs 14 residues. The germline V gene encodes CDR1 SGHVS and CDR2 FNYEAQ. V was clipped by 1 base and J by 2 bases, with 6 bases between them. The CDR3 DNA is TGTGCCAGCAGCTTAGAGACAGGCAATCAGCCCCAGCATTTT. Protein product: CASSLETGNQPQHF.

This clonotype was observed at least ten times. This chain joins TRBV20-1 and TRBJ1-5; a possible D gene is TRBD1 (5 bases). The CDR3 extends over 15 amino acids. The V gene's germline CDR1 is DFQATT and CDR2 SNEGSKA (reference sequence). The V end lost 4 bases, the J end lost 7 bases, and 20 bases lay between the germline ends. The CDR3 spells CSAMGSGGAGQPQHF. As DNA, the CDR3 is TGCAGTGCTATGGGGTCCGGGGGAGCAGGACAGCCCCAGCATTTT.

The chain is built from TRBV14 and TRBJ1-4, with D maybe TRBD1 (5 bases). Germline lookup yields CDR1 SGHDN and CDR2 FVKESK. The CDR3 covers 15 residues. V was cut by 3 bases and J by 8 bases, with 16 bases left in between. Here the CDR3 reads CASSHSETASEKLFF. The CDR3 nucleotides read TGTGCCAGCAGCCATTCTGAGACAGCTTCGGAAAAACTGTTTTTT.

This clonotype was found many times. The V gene is TRBV20-1, the J gene TRBJ1-4; D not certain. CDR1 and CDR2 from the germline V gene are DFQATT and SNEGSKA (reference sequence). The CDR3 spans 12 residues. V was shortened by 4 bases and J by 5 bases, with 8 bases between the two germline ends. The CDR3: CSAMKRNEKLFF. DNA of the CDR3: TGCAGTGCTATGAAGAGAAATGAAAAACTGTTTTTT.

This clonotype has a single count. The rearrangement links TRBV20-1 to TRBJ1-3; D perhaps matches TRBD1 (6 bases). The CDR3 is 14 residues long. With 5 bases removed from V and 1 base from J, the gap between germline ends came to 12 bases. In germline, CDR1 is DFQATT, CDR2 SNEGSKA (reference sequence). The CDR3 DNA sequence: TGCAGTGCTCAAAAGGGGGGGTCTGGAAACACCATATATTTT. Translated: CSAQKGGSGNTIYF.

This clonotype was seen many times. V gene TRBV7-3 combines with J gene TRBJ1-1; a possible D gene is TRBD1 (5 bases). CDR3 length: 14 residues. Between the trimmed V and J ends, which lost 1 base and 5 bases, there was a span of 11 bases. Germline V CDR1 and CDR2: SGHTA, FQGTGA. CDR3 coding DNA: TGTGCCAGCAGCTTAATGGGCAGGGAAACTGAAGCTTTCTTT. The encoded protein is CASSLMGRETEAFF. Together with reference TRBV7-3 and TRBJ1-1, the CDR3 gives the full variable domain: GAGVSQTPSNKVTEKGKYVELRCDPISGHTALYWYRQSLGQGPEFLIYFQGTGAADDSGLPNDRFFAVRPEGSVSTLKIQRTERGDSAVYLCASSLMGRETEAFFGQGTRLTVV.

The CDR3 loop is CASSIGSWGGEQFF. CDR3 bases: TGTGCCAGCAGCATAGGGTCTTGGGGCGGAGAGCAGTTCTTC. This rearrangement joins TRBV7-9 to TRBJ2-7, with D possibly TRBD1 on 5 matching bases. The end of the DNA fits TRBJ2-1 better, so the J call may be wrong. The CDR3 covers 14 residues. Germline assignment: CDR1 SEHNR and CDR2 FQNEAQ (reference sequence).

This sequence joins TRBV6-4 and TRBJ2-2; D ambiguous. This CDR3 is built from 12 residues. Germline CDR1 and CDR2: MRHNA and SNTAGT. V lost 6 bases to trimming and J lost 6 bases, with 8 bases between them. The DNA for the CDR3 is TGTGCCAGCAGACGGGTGGCCGGGGAGCTGTTTTTT. Protein product: CASRRVAGELFF.

About this clonotype itself: An end of the junction differs from the germline gene, which may be a read error. The chain links TRBV7-8 to TRBJ2-7; 9 nucleotides line up with TRBD2. The V gene's germline CDR1 is SGHVS and CDR2 FQNEAQ. This CDR3 has 16 amino acids. This CDR3 is CASSLVLTSGTYEQYF. The CDR3 bases are TGCGCCAGCAGCTTGGTCCTGACTAGCGGAACCTACGAGCAGTACTTC. The full variable domain, its missing parts supplied by reference TRBV7-8 and TRBJ2-7, is GAGVSQSPRYKVAKRGQDVALRCDPISGHVSLFWYQQALGQGPEFLTYFQNEAQLDKSGLPSDRFFAERPEGSVSTLKIQRTQQEDSAVYLCASSLVLTSGTYEQYFGPGTRLTVT.

The chain carries TRBV29-1 and TRBJ1-1; D unresolved. The germline V and J ends were trimmed by 8 bases and 4 bases, with 14 bases remaining between them. This CDR3 has 12 residues. The germline gives CDR1 SQVTM, CDR2 ANQGSEA. The CDR3 bases are TGCAGCTTTCGGACGGGGAGCACTGAAGCTTTCTTT. Translation gives CSFRTGSTEAFF.

This clonotype occurred many times. The chain combines TRBV20-1 with TRBJ2-5, with 12 bases lining up with TRBD2. Germline V CDR1 and CDR2: DFQATT, SNEGSKA (reference sequence). After removal of 3 bases from V and 5 bases from J, the junction contained 7 bases not matched to a gene. This CDR3 is built from 15 residues. The CDR3 reads CSARATSGSSETQYF. CDR3 sequence (DNA): TGCAGTGCTAGGGCGACTAGCGGGAGCTCTGAGACCCAGTACTTC.